One sample yielded the 17 T cell receptor beta chains listed below, sequenced in a study of cytomegalovirus exposure and HLA in healthy donors. Vbeta (60) and Jbeta (13) primers were used in the PCR. Using immunoSEQ multiplex PCR, the repertoire was profiled, and TCRdb retains in-frame clones only, with some absent. The sample records approximately 160,000 clones, approximately 82% being singletons. The sequenced sample consisted of PBMCs. Receptors were obtained from a male donor in good health and CMV-seronegative.

The rearrangement uses TRBV18 and TRBJ1-2, with 8 bases fitting TRBD1. V shed 3 bases, J shed 5 bases, and the junction held 8 bases outside the gene matches. Germline V lookup: CDR1 KGHSH, CDR2 LQKENI. This CDR3 has 15 amino acids. CDR3 sequence: CASSPPTGGGYGYTF. DNA for the CDR3: TGTGCCAGCTCACCTCCAACAGGGGGAGGATATGGCTACACCTTC.

The V gene is TRBV28, the J gene TRBJ1-5; D is uncertain. CDR3 size: 12 residues. Trimming shortened V by 6 bases and J by 6 bases, and 9 bases separated the two germline ends. Germline CDR1 MDHEN, CDR2 SYDVKM. The DNA for the CDR3 is TGTGCCAGCAGCAGGCCGAGTCAGCCCCAGCATTTT. Protein: CASSRPSQPQHF. Complete variable domain (other parts from reference TRBV28 and TRBJ1-5): DVKVTQSSRYLVKRTGEKVFLECVQDMDHENMFWYRQDPGLGLRLIYFSYDVKMKEKGDIPEGYSVSREKKERFSLILESASTNQTSMYLCASSRPSQPQHFGDGTRLSIL.

This chain links TRBV18 with TRBJ2-2, with D perhaps matching TRBD2 (6 bases). Germline V gives CDR1 KGHSH, CDR2 LQKENI. CDR3 length: 17 amino acids. Trimming removed 3 bases at V and 0 bases at J, with 14 bases between. The CDR3 DNA reads TGTGCCAGCTCACCCTCTGGTGCGGGGCCGAACACCGGGGAGCTGTTTTTT. The encoded protein is CASSPSGAGPNTGELFF. The full variable domain, in which reference TRBV18 and TRBJ2-2 provide the parts outside the CDR3, is NAGVMQNPRHLVRRRGQEARLRCSPMKGHSHVYWYRQLPEEGLKFMVYLQKENIIDESGMPKERFSAEFPKEGPSILRIQQVVRGDSAAYFCASSPSGAGPNTGELFFGEGSRLTVL.

The CDR3: CASSPSGRTTNTEAFF. In nucleotides, the CDR3 is TGTGCCAGCTCGCCCTCCGGGAGGACTACGAACACTGAAGCTTTCTTT. This rearrangement joins TRBV18 to TRBJ1-1, with unresolved D. CDR1 KGHSH and CDR2 LQKENI come from the germline V gene. Between the trimmed V and J ends, which lost 6 bases and 1 base, there was a span of 18 bases. This CDR3 has 16 amino acids.

In this sample, this clone turned up once. J is TRBJ2-7 and V is TRBV9; 7 bases fit TRBD2. V gave up 0 bases and J gave up 3 bases; unmatched junction bases: 12. The CDR3 runs 17 residues. CDR1 SGDLS and CDR2 YYNGEE come from the germline V gene. The CDR3 sequence: CASSVGFGDGGFYEQYF. Written as DNA, the CDR3 is TGTGCCAGCAGCGTAGGATTCGGGGACGGGGGGTTCTACGAGCAGTACTTC.

This clone was seen a single time. The chain is built from TRBV6-1 and TRBJ2-7; TRBD1 matches at 12 bases. CDR3 length equals 14 residues. V shed 6 bases and J 9 bases; nucleotides not matched to a gene: 9. Per the germline V gene, CDR1 is MNHNS and CDR2 is SASEGT. CDR3 amino acids: CASSAGTGGRGQYF. CDR3 sequence (DNA): TGTGCCAGCAGCGCCGGGACAGGGGGCAGGGGGCAGTACTTC.

This chain links TRBV19 with TRBJ1-5; 9 nucleotides line up with TRBD1. Trimming cost V 5 bases and J 5 bases; bases outside gene matches: 7. The CDR3 loop spans 15 amino acids. Germline CDR1 reads LNHDA; CDR2 reads SQIVND (reference sequence). The DNA of the CDR3 is TGTGCCAGTAGTCCCACAGGGGGCGCTTATCAGCCCCAGCATTTT. It encodes CASSPTGGAYQPQHF.

This clone was counted only a few times. The rearrangement joins TRBV19 to TRBJ2-1, with D possibly TRBD1 on 5 matching bases. Germline values: CDR1 LNHDA, CDR2 SQIVND (reference sequence). V was trimmed by 5 bases and J by 7 bases, leaving 15 bases between them. The CDR3 has 14 amino acids. This CDR3 reads CASSSVVAGNEQFF. In nucleotides, the CDR3 is TGTGCCAGTAGTTCAGTGGTTGCAGGGAATGAGCAGTTCTTC.

The chain links TRBV18 to TRBJ2-3; D is undetermined. The length of the CDR3 is 11 residues. V gave up 4 bases and J gave up 6 bases, with 5 bases separating them. Germline assignment: CDR1 KGHSH and CDR2 LQKENI. For the CDR3, the DNA is TGTGCCAGCTCACACATGGATACGCAGTATTTT. Its translation: CASSHMDTQYF.

V and J are TRBV6-6 and TRBJ2-7, with D unclear. The CDR3 is 13 residues long. Trimming shortened V by 2 bases and J by 0 bases, and 5 bases separated the two germline ends. In germline, CDR1 is MNHNY, CDR2 SVGAGI (reference sequence). CDR3 in amino acids: CASSYTGSYEQYF. The CDR3 DNA reads as TGTGCCAGCAGTTACACGGGCTCCTACGAGCAGTACTTC.

The J gene is TRBJ1-4, the V gene TRBV29-1, with 7 bases lining up with TRBD1. Per the germline V gene, CDR1 is SQVTM and CDR2 is ANQGSEA. V was pared by 3 bases and J by 4 bases, with 5 bases of the junction left unmatched. The CDR3 loop spans 14 amino acids. CDR3 bases: TGCAGCGTTGAGCTGACAGGGATTAATGAAAAACTGTTTTTT. It is translated as CSVELTGINEKLFF.

The chain joins TRBV4-1 to TRBJ2-2, with 8 bases aligning to TRBD2. CDR1 MGHRA and CDR2 YSYEKL come from the germline V gene. CDR3 size: 15 residues. The V and J ends lost 1 base and 5 bases, in that order; junction bases with no gene match: 3. As DNA, the CDR3 is TGCGCCAGCAGCCAAGTTCGGGGGGGGACCGGGGAGCTGTTTTTT. Translated: CASSQVRGGTGELFF.

This clone came up a few times. The J gene is TRBJ2-5, the V gene TRBV6-5, with 8 bases aligning to TRBD1. The DNA matches TRBJ2-7 better at its end, which makes the J call doubtful. Germline CDR1 and CDR2: MNHEY and SVGAGI. This CDR3 contains 15 residues. The CDR3 reads CASRPDRGSSYEQYF. CDR3 in DNA: TGTGCCAGCAGACCCGACAGGGGTTCCAGCTACGAGCAGTACTTC.

The V gene is TRBV5-5, the J gene TRBJ1-4; D uncertain. This CDR3 contains 15 residues. Germline CDR1 is SGHKS and CDR2 is YYEKEE (reference sequence). V lost 0 bases to trimming and J lost 0 bases, with 6 bases between them. CDR3 DNA sequence: TGTGCCAGCAGCTTGGCCGTAGCAACTAATGAAAAACTGTTTTTT. Its protein is CASSLAVATNEKLFF.

The chain combines TRBV20-1 with TRBJ2-7; no reliable D call. This CDR3 has 11 residues. V lost 0 bases, J lost 6 bases, and 6 bases lay in between. Germline CDR1 reads DFQATT; CDR2 reads SNEGSKA (reference sequence). Written as DNA, the CDR3 is TGCAGTGCTAGAGATGCGCCCGAGCAGTACTTC. Residues: CSARDAPEQYF.

The chain is built from TRBV2 and TRBJ1-1, with D possibly TRBD1 on 6 matching bases. The CDR3 is 14 amino acids. Per germline, CDR1 SNHLY and CDR2 FYNNEI. Trimming shortened V by 7 bases and J by 3 bases, and 15 bases separated the two germline ends. CDR3 DNA sequence: TGTGCCAGCAAGCAGTCAGGGGCGTACACTGAAGCTTTCTTT. It codes for CASKQSGAYTEAFF.

This clone was detected a few times. The V call is TRBV11-2, the J call TRBJ2-3; TRBD2 aligns across 11 bases. The germline gives CDR1 SGHAT, CDR2 FQNNGV. Trimming removed 4 bases from V and 6 bases from J; junction bases left unmatched: 9. The CDR3 loop spans 16 amino acids. CDR3 sequence reads: CASSSRLAGNMDTQYF. In DNA, the CDR3 is TGTGCCAGCAGCTCCCGACTAGCGGGGAATATGGATACGCAGTATTTT.